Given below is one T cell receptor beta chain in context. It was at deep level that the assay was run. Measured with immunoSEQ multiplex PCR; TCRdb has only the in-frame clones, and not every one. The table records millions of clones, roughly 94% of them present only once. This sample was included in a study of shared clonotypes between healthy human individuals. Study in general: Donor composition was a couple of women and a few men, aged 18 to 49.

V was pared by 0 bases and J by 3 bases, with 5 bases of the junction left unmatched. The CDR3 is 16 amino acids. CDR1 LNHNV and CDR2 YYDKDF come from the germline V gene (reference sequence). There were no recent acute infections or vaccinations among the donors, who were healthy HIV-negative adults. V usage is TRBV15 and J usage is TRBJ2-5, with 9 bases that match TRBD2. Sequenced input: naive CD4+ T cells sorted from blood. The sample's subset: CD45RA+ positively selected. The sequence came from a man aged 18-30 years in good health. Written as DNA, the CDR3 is TGTGCCACCAGCAGAGAAGGACCTAGCGGGAAAGAGACCCAGTACTTC. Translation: CATSREGPSGKETQYF.